This T cell receptor (beta chain) was captured by sequencing in a study of T-cell memory formation after mild COVID-19. This clonotype came up a few times. Trimming pared 4 bases from V and 7 bases from J, leaving 17 bases between. CDR1 and CDR2 (germline): KGHSH, LQKENI. The CDR3 has 16 residues. MiXCR was run by TCRdb on the 5' RACE reads, yielding one entry per CDR3 protein. Altogether over 50,000 distinct CDR3 sequences are present, 9.3% being singletons, with the ten largest covering 12%. This chain uses TRBV18 with TRBJ1-6; D remains unclear. The sequence was collected from an adult woman who had mild COVID-19 (a few samples of this study predate the infection). Cell type and time point are not known. The sample taken for sequencing was PBMCs or a T cell subset sorted from them (not recorded which). The CDR3 region has the DNA TGTGCCAGCTCACGACGCGACGCGGGTGGCAATTCACCCCTCCACTTT. Translating it yields CASSRRDAGGNSPLHF.